This T cell receptor (beta chain) was recorded in a study of cytomegalovirus exposure and HLA in healthy donors. The V gene end was trimmed by 5 bases and the J gene end by 3 bases; junction bases not matched to a gene: 3. Germline V lookup: CDR1 LNHDA, CDR2 SQIVND (reference sequence). The CDR3 has 13 amino acids. Researchers ran the PCR with 60 Vbeta and 13 Jbeta primers. The protocol was immunoSEQ multiplex PCR, while the TCRdb copy is restricted to in-frame clones and leaves out a portion. The sample shows about 200,000 clones, approximately 86% of them seen only once. This chain connects TRBV19 to TRBJ2-7, with 8 bases lining up with TRBD2. The sequenced material came from PBMCs. The TCR was taken from a woman aged 25 to 39 in good health and CMV-seronegative. This CDR3 is CASSRGGVYEQYF. The CDR3 coding sequence is TGTGCCAGTAGTCGGGGGGGAGTCTACGAGCAGTACTTC.